What follows are 24 T cell receptor beta chains derived from one specimen sequenced in a study of cytomegalovirus exposure and HLA in healthy donors (dated by TCRdb to about 2017). The library was obtained by the immunoSEQ multiplex PCR assay. This immuneACCESS table, as held by TCRdb, lists in-frame sequences with V and J called but not all clones. Of the missing ones, under half trace to an unresolved V gene in checked studies; the others have no known cause. Present in this sample are hundreds of thousands of clones, roughly 85% of which were seen just once. The top ten clones comprise roughly 0.83% of the sample. Sequenced input: PBMCs. The receptors here all came from a woman younger than 35 in good health and CMV-seronegative.

The chain couples TRBV5-1 to TRBJ1-2, with D uncertain. With 1 base removed from V and 3 bases from J, the gap between germline ends came to 16 bases. The CDR3 has 16 amino acids. Germline CDR1 reads SGHRS; CDR2 reads YFSETQ. The CDR3 is CASSLLGDESYYGYTF. As DNA, the CDR3 is TGCGCCAGCAGCTTGCTGGGAGATGAGTCCTACTATGGCTACACCTTC.

This clone was observed a single time. CDR3 coding DNA: TGCGCCAGCAGCCAAGGAGGACTAGGCTACAATGAGCAGTTCTTC. Its protein is CASSQGGLGYNEQFF. V is TRBV4-1 and J is TRBJ2-1, with 7 nucleotides matching TRBD2. The CDR3 sequence is 15 residues long. Germline CDR1 and CDR2: MGHRA and YSYEKL. J gave up 3 bases and V 1 base, and 3 bases lay outside the gene matches.

The rearrangement links TRBV6-5 to TRBJ1-6, with D tentatively TRBD1 (5 bases). V shed 2 bases and J shed 5 bases, with 10 bases lying between them. In germline, CDR1 is MNHEY, CDR2 SVGAGI. The CDR3 length is 15 residues. CDR3 protein: CASSYQAGHNSPLHF. DNA for the CDR3: TGTGCCAGCAGTTACCAGGCAGGGCATAATTCACCCCTCCACTTT.

The V call is TRBV28, the J call TRBJ1-5, with 8 nucleotides matching TRBD1. CDR3 length: 15 residues. Trimming cost V 5 bases and J 5 bases; bases outside gene matches: 8. From germline, CDR1 is MDHEN and CDR2 SYDVKM. CDR3 DNA sequence: TGTGCCAGCAGTCACCGACAGGGGTTCCATCAGCCCCAGCATTTT. Amino acids: CASSHRQGFHQPQHF.

This clone appeared a single time. The chain is built from TRBV30 and TRBJ1-1; D remains unclear. Trimming took off 3 bases at V and 10 bases at J, with 9 bases between the two ends. CDR1 is GTSNPN and CDR2 is SVGIG in the germline V gene (reference sequence). This CDR3 contains 10 residues. The CDR3 is CAWSAGLAFF. The CDR3 DNA sequence: TGTGCCTGGAGCGCAGGCTTAGCTTTCTTT.

This chain links TRBV28 with TRBJ2-7; D is unresolved. Germline CDR1 MDHEN, CDR2 SYDVKM. The CDR3 spans 12 residues. Trimming removed 3 bases at V and 6 bases at J, with 9 bases between. CDR3 residues: CASSFLPVEQYF. The CDR3 bases are TGTGCCAGCAGTTTTCTACCCGTCGAGCAGTACTTC.

The rearrangement links TRBV2 to TRBJ2-1; 12 bases are a match to TRBD2. The CDR3 has 15 residues. The J segment lost 8 bases and the V segment lost 1 base, leaving 3 bases of the junction unmatched. Germline V gene data show CDR1 as SNHLY and CDR2 as FYNNEI. Here the CDR3 reads CASSEGLAGDHEQFF. The CDR3 DNA follows: TGTGCCAGCAGTGAAGGACTAGCGGGAGACCATGAGCAGTTCTTC.

The chain carries TRBV10-2 and TRBJ2-1; D is possibly TRBD1 (7 bases). CDR3 length: 15 residues. V was shortened by 8 bases and J by 4 bases, with 18 bases between the two germline ends. Germline values: CDR1 WSHSY, CDR2 SAAADI. CDR3 region: CASYPGDSSYNEQFF. CDR3 bases: TGCGCCAGCTACCCGGGGGACAGCTCTTACAATGAGCAGTTCTTC.

This rearrangement joins TRBV27 to TRBJ2-1; the D is unclear. The CDR3 has 14 amino acids. CDR1 and CDR2 from the germline V gene are MNHEY and SMNVEV (reference sequence). V lost 5 bases and J lost 0, with 8 bases in between. CDR3 in DNA: TGTGCCAGCAGTCTCTATAGCTCCTACAATGAGCAGTTCTTC. Its protein is CASSLYSSYNEQFF.

The V gene is TRBV29-1, the J gene TRBJ2-7; TRBD1 aligns across 7 bases. CDR3 length: 15 residues. The trim removed 2 bases at V and 5 bases at J, leaving 12 bases unmatched. CDR1 SQVTM and CDR2 ANQGSEA come from the germline V gene. The CDR3 spells CSVEKPGQLLDEQYF. The CDR3, as DNA: TGCAGCGTTGAAAAACCGGGACAGCTTTTGGACGAGCAGTACTTC.

J is TRBJ2-7 and V is TRBV6-5; 7 bases match TRBD1. CDR1 MNHEY and CDR2 SVGAGI come from the germline V gene. V lost 8 bases, J lost 3 bases, and 7 bases stayed unmatched. The length of the CDR3 is 13 residues. CDR3 amino acids: CASRQGQRYEQYF. CDR3 coding DNA: TGTGCCAGCCGTCAGGGACAGCGCTACGAGCAGTACTTC.

V gene TRBV6-6 combines with J gene TRBJ2-3; 10 nucleotides match TRBD2. This CDR3 is 15 amino acids long. J was trimmed by 1 base and V by 6 bases; bases with no gene match: 4. Germline V gene sequence: CDR1 MNHNY, CDR2 SVGAGI (reference sequence). CDR3 loop: CASSPGTSGTDTQYF. The CDR3 bases are TGTGCCAGCAGCCCCGGGACTAGCGGCACAGATACGCAGTATTTT.

This clone was observed a single time. This chain joins TRBV4-1 and TRBJ1-5, with 7 bases identical to TRBD1. V was clipped by 0 bases and J by 5 bases; unmatched bases: 4. Germline-derived CDR1 and CDR2 are MGHRA and YSYEKL. CDR3 length: 15 amino acids. DNA for the CDR3: TGCGCCAGCAGCCAAGATGGGACAGAAGATCAGCCCCAGCATTTT. Protein: CASSQDGTEDQPQHF.

The gene calls are TRBV6-5 and TRBJ2-1; TRBD2 aligns across 12 bases. The trim removed 5 bases at V and 9 bases at J, leaving 8 bases unmatched. Germline loops: CDR1 MNHEY, CDR2 SVGAGI. The CDR3 runs 15 residues. The CDR3 region is CASSLRLAGASEQFF. The CDR3 DNA reads TGTGCCAGCAGTCTACGACTAGCGGGGGCCTCTGAGCAGTTCTTC.

The V call is TRBV7-8, the J call TRBJ2-7; no clear D gene. V lost 4 bases, J lost 2 bases, and 15 bases lay in between. From germline, CDR1 is SGHVS and CDR2 FQNEAQ. There are 15 residues in the CDR3. DNA for the CDR3: TGTGCCAGCAGCTCGGAGACGATACCCACCTACGAGCAGTACTTC. Translated, it gives CASSSETIPTYEQYF.

This sequence joins TRBV28 and TRBJ2-1; no clear D gene. Germline V gives CDR1 MDHEN, CDR2 SYDVKM. Trimming left V 2 bases short and J 12 bases short, with 11 bases between. The length of the CDR3 is 12 residues. The CDR3 reads CASSLDGLGQFF. CDR3 DNA: TGTGCCAGCAGTTTAGATGGGCTCGGGCAGTTCTTC.

The chain couples TRBV10-3 to TRBJ1-5; D remains ambiguous. Looked up from germline, CDR1 is ENHRY and CDR2 is SYGVKD. This CDR3 is built from 15 residues. V was trimmed by 7 bases and J by 4 bases, leaving 17 bases between them. The DNA for the CDR3 is TGTGCCATCATCCAACCCCCCCGGGGAAATCAGCCCCAGCATTTT. Translating gives CAIIQPPRGNQPQHF.

The gene calls are TRBV7-9 and TRBJ2-7; 10 nucleotides agree with TRBD1. V lost 5 bases to trimming and J lost 5 bases; unmatched junction nucleotides: 9. The length of the CDR3 is 15 residues. Germline V CDR1 and CDR2: SEHNR, FQNEAQ (reference sequence). The CDR3 bases are TGTGCCAGCAGCCCGGGGGGACAGGGGAGTGACGAGCAGTACTTC. Protein product: CASSPGGQGSDEQYF.

The V call is TRBV27, the J call TRBJ2-5; 7 nucleotides agree with TRBD1. This CDR3 is 14 amino acids long. J lost 5 bases, V lost 6 bases, and 9 bases had no gene match. CDR1 and CDR2 from the germline V gene are MNHEY and SMNVEV (reference sequence). CDR3: CASSGTGVGETQYF. The DNA for the CDR3 is TGTGCCAGCAGCGGAACAGGGGTCGGGGAGACCCAGTACTTC.

The chain joins TRBV2 to TRBJ1-2; 7 nucleotides agree with TRBD1. Losses at the gene ends were 6 bases for V and 0 bases for J; bases not matched to a gene: 13. From germline, CDR1 is SNHLY and CDR2 FYNNEI. The CDR3 extends over 17 amino acids. The CDR3 here is CASSPKGRGSSNYGYTF. The CDR3 nucleotides are TGTGCCAGCAGCCCAAAAGGCAGGGGGTCCTCTAACTATGGCTACACCTTC.

The chain couples TRBV10-1 to TRBJ1-1, with unresolved D. Trimming stripped 5 bases from V and 0 bases from J, with 16 bases between. Germline V gene lookup returns CDR1 WNHNN and CDR2 SYGVQD (reference sequence). CDR3 size: 16 residues. CDR3 in amino acids: CASSPRRGVMNTEAFF. The CDR3 DNA follows: TGCGCCAGCAGTCCACGCCGGGGAGTCATGAACACTGAAGCTTTCTTT.

The table lists this clone with a few counts. The chain carries TRBV28 and TRBJ2-7, with 8 bases aligning to TRBD1. This CDR3 spans 13 amino acids. The V and J ends lost 6 bases and 1 base, in that order; junction bases with no gene match: 2. CDR1 is MDHEN and CDR2 is SYDVKM in the germline V gene. The CDR3 here is CASSRTGSYEQYF. Written as DNA, the CDR3 is TGTGCCAGCAGCAGGACAGGGTCCTACGAGCAGTACTTC.

V and J are TRBV27 and TRBJ1-1, with D hard to call. The CDR3 totals 16 residues. CDR1 and CDR2 (germline): MNHEY, SMNVEV (reference sequence). Trimming took off 3 bases at V and 1 base at J, with 15 bases between the two ends. CDR3 sequence: CASSFSRSLSNTEAFF. DNA for the CDR3: TGTGCCAGCAGTTTCTCTAGAAGTCTGTCGAACACTGAAGCTTTCTTT.

The count of this clone is one. The chain combines TRBV4-1 with TRBJ2-2; 9 bases match TRBD2. The CDR3 extends over 17 amino acids. From germline, CDR1 is MGHRA and CDR2 YSYEKL. The V and J ends lost 4 bases and 7 bases, in that order; junction bases with no gene match: 13. For the CDR3, the DNA is TGCGCCAGCAGCCCGCGAGGACAGCGGGGGGTTGGCGGGGAGCTGTTTTTT. It encodes CASSPRGQRGVGGELFF.